A single sample is the source of the 18 T cell receptor beta chains below, sequenced in a study of T cell repertoires in cytomegalovirus infection. TCRdb reprocessed the reads via MiXCR and lists one record per CDR3 protein. The repertoire holds more than 400,000 distinct CDR3 sequences, with about 25% as singletons. Sequenced input: PBMCs. These receptor sequences come from a human donor in good health (CMV status not recorded). Some clones in this sample may be carry-over from other donors' samples.

CDR3 residues: CASKNQRQQFF. The CDR3 DNA sequence: TGTGCCAGCAAGAACCAAAGGCAGCAGTTCTTC. The genes are TRBV6-8 and TRBJ2-1; D not certain. V was trimmed by 7 bases and J by 11 bases, leaving 12 bases between them. The V gene's germline CDR1 is MNHGY and CDR2 SAAAGT. The CDR3 sequence is 11 residues long.

This chain links TRBV10-3 with TRBJ2-3, with 8 bases fitting TRBD2. The CDR3 extends over 14 amino acids. CDR1 ENHRY and CDR2 SYGVKD come from the germline V gene. V shed 4 bases, J shed 6 bases, and the junction held 6 bases outside the gene matches. The CDR3 reads CAISGREGPDTQYF. As DNA, the CDR3 is TGTGCCATCAGTGGACGGGAGGGCCCCGATACGCAGTATTTT.

This clonotype was detected a few times. The chain joins TRBV4-3 to TRBJ1-1, with 7 bases that match TRBD1. The trim removed 0 bases at V and 11 bases at J, leaving 6 bases unmatched. Germline CDR1 and CDR2: LGHNA and YSLEER. The CDR3 is made up of 13 amino acids. The CDR3 protein is CASSQDLTGRAFF. The CDR3 region has the DNA TGCGCCAGCAGCCAAGATCTGACAGGGCGGGCTTTCTTT.

This clonotype was recorded only once. This rearrangement joins TRBV10-3 to TRBJ2-5; D ambiguous. CDR1 is ENHRY, CDR2 SYGVKD, per germline. CDR3 length: 14 amino acids. V was clipped by 4 bases and J by 2 bases, with 11 bases between them. The chain's CDR3 is CAISGLVGQETQYF. The CDR3 DNA is TGTGCCATCAGTGGCCTAGTTGGGCAAGAGACCCAGTACTTC.

V is TRBV12-3 or TRBV12-4 and J is TRBJ2-7; D is undetermined. The V gene lost 3 bases and the J gene lost 6 bases, with 9 bases spanning the gap. This CDR3 spans 12 amino acids. CDR3 nucleotides: TGTGCCAGCAGTTTTGGTAGAGGCGAGCAGTACGTC. Its translation: CASSFGRGEQYV.

This clonotype was seen only a few times. The gene calls are TRBV12-3 or TRBV12-4 and TRBJ2-1; 7 positions match TRBD2. V was pared by 6 bases and J by 5 bases, with 10 bases of the junction left unmatched. This CDR3 comprises 15 residues. In nucleotides, the CDR3 is TGTGCCAGCAGAAACCTCCGGGGACTACACAATGAGCAGTTCTTC. This encodes CASRNLRGLHNEQFF.

This clonotype occurred a few times. The chain joins TRBV2 to TRBJ1-1, with D perhaps TRBD1 (6 bases). This CDR3 spans 14 amino acids. Germline V CDR1 and CDR2: SNHLY, FYNNEI. Trimming removed 8 bases at V and 7 bases at J, with 20 bases between. The CDR3 spells CASGGARYFGEAFF. The CDR3 coding sequence is TGTGCCAGCGGGGGGGCCAGGTATTTTGGTGAAGCTTTCTTT.

This rearrangement joins TRBV20-1 to TRBJ1-2; 7 nucleotides agree with TRBD1. The length of the CDR3 is 15 residues. After removal of 6 bases from V and 6 bases from J, the junction contained 16 bases not matched to a gene. In germline, CDR1 is DFQATT, CDR2 SNEGSKA (reference sequence). The CDR3 DNA reads as TGCAGTGCCGACGCCTACGGACAGGACGAGGATGGCTACACCTTC. It yields the protein CSADAYGQDEDGYTF.

This sequence joins TRBV6-2 or TRBV6-3 and TRBJ1-1; D may be TRBD1 (5 bases). V gave up 6 bases and J gave up 5 bases, with 25 bases separating them. Germline CDR1 and CDR2: MNHEY and SVGEGT. The CDR3 has 17 residues. In DNA form, the CDR3 reads TGTGCCAGCAGCACACCCCCGGGACGGGGACCAGGGACTGAAGCTTTCTTT. As protein: CASSTPPGRGPGTEAFF.

A few counts support this clonotype. The chain couples TRBV7-2 to TRBJ1-6; D ambiguous. CDR3 size: 15 residues. CDR1 is SGHTA, CDR2 FQGNSA, per germline. V was pared by 1 base and J by 0 bases, with 4 bases between. The CDR3 sequence: CASSLDPSYNSPLHF. Written as DNA, the CDR3 is TGTGCCAGCAGCTTAGACCCCTCCTATAATTCACCCCTCCACTTT. Full variable domain (missing parts from reference TRBV7-2 and TRBJ1-6): GAGVSQSPSNKVTEKGKDVELRCDPISGHTALYWYRQSLGQGLEFLIYFQGNSAPDKSGLPSDRFSAERTGGSVSTLTIQRTQQEDSAVYLCASSLDPSYNSPLHFGNGTRLTVT.

This sequence joins TRBV12-3 or TRBV12-4 and TRBJ1-2; D is perhaps TRBD1 (5 bases). Deletions cut 8 bases from V and 7 bases from J, with 11 bases between. This CDR3 has 11 amino acids. CDR3 in DNA: TGTGCCAGCGGACCCCAGGGTGGCTACACCTTC. Translation gives CASGPQGGYTF.

The chain uses TRBV9 and TRBJ2-1; 9 bases agree with TRBD2. The length of the CDR3 is 15 residues. J gave up 9 bases and V 4 bases, and 11 bases lay outside the gene matches. Germline V gives CDR1 SGDLS, CDR2 YYNGEE. The CDR3 sequence is CASSPRVSGSAEQFF. The CDR3 DNA follows: TGTGCCAGCAGCCCCCGAGTTAGCGGGAGTGCTGAGCAGTTCTTC.

This clonotype turned up a few times. This chain connects TRBV2 to TRBJ2-5; 8 nucleotides line up with TRBD1. Germline V lookup: CDR1 SNHLY, CDR2 FYNNEI. The CDR3 is made up of 15 amino acids. J was trimmed by 1 base and V by 5 bases; bases with no gene match: 6. Here the CDR3 reads CASSPITGGQETQYF. DNA for the CDR3: TGTGCCAGCAGTCCAATAACAGGGGGCCAAGAGACCCAGTACTTC.

The V gene is TRBV30, the J gene TRBJ1-1; D remains unclear. CDR1 is GTSNPN and CDR2 is SVGIG in the germline V gene (reference sequence). V dropped 4 bases and J dropped 0 bases, with 9 bases sitting between them. The CDR3 has 13 amino acids. CDR3 region: CAWNIGMNTEAFF. The CDR3 bases are TGTGCCTGGAATATAGGGATGAACACTGAAGCTTTCTTT.

Many counts were recorded for this clonotype. The chain uses TRBV28 and TRBJ2-7, with 8 nucleotides matching TRBD1. The length of the CDR3 is 15 residues. Trimming took 5 bases from V and 1 from J; bases not matched to a gene: 7. The germline V gene encodes CDR1 MDHEN and CDR2 SYDVKM. CDR3 sequence: CASSRPGTGSYEQYF. The CDR3 nucleotides read TGTGCCAGCAGTCGTCCCGGGACAGGATCCTACGAGCAGTACTTC.

The rearrangement links TRBV6-6 to TRBJ1-4; the D is unclear. The ends were cut back, 7 bases at V and 10 bases at J, with 10 bases in the middle. This CDR3 has 11 residues. Germline CDR1 MNHNY, CDR2 SVGAGI (reference sequence). The CDR3 nucleotides read TGTGCCAGCATTTCAGCCGGAAAACTGTTTTTT. Translated: CASISAGKLFF.

This chain connects TRBV6-2 or TRBV6-3 to TRBJ1-2; D uncertain. The CDR3 consists of 13 residues. CDR1 MNHEY and CDR2 SVGEGT come from the germline V gene. Trimming shortened V by 6 bases and J by 2 bases, and 10 bases separated the two germline ends. CDR3 coding DNA: TGTGCCAGCAGGAACAGCGGAAACTATGGCTACACCTTC. This sequence encodes CASRNSGNYGYTF.

This chain uses TRBV28 with TRBJ2-7, with D perhaps TRBD2 (6 bases). V lost 3 bases to trimming and J lost 1 base, with 7 bases between them. Germline V gives CDR1 MDHEN, CDR2 SYDVKM. The CDR3 is made up of 13 amino acids. The CDR3: CASSFRGSYEQYF. The CDR3 DNA follows: TGTGCCAGCAGTTTTCGGGGGTCCTACGAGCAGTACTTC. The full variable domain, rest sourced from reference TRBV28 and TRBJ2-7, is DVKVTQSSRYLVKRTGEKVFLECVQDMDHENMFWYRQDPGLGLRLIYFSYDVKMKEKGDIPEGYSVSREKKERFSLILESASTNQTSMYLCASSFRGSYEQYFGPGTRLTVT.